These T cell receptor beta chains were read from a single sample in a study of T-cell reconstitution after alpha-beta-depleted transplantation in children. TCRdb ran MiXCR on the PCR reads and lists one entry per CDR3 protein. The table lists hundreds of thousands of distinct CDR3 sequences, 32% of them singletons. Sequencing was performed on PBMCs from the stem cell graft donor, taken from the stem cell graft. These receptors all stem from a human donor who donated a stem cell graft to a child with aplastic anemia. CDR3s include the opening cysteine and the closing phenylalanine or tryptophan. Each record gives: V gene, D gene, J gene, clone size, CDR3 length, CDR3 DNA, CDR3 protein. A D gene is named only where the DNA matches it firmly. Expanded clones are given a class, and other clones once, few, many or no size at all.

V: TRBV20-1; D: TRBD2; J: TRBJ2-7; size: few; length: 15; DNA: TGCAGTGCTAGGCCCGGGACTAGCGGGTTCTACGAGCAGTACTTC; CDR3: CSARPGTSGFYEQYF
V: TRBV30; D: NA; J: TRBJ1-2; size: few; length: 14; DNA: TGTGCCTGGAGTGTACGAGGCAGTATCTATGGCTACACCTTC; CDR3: CAWSVRGSIYGYTF
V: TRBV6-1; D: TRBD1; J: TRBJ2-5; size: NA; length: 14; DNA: TGTGCCAGCAGCCAGACAGGGTCAGGAGAGACCCAGTACTTC; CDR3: CASSQTGSGETQYF
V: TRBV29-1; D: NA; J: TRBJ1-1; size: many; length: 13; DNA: TGCAGCGCGGAGCGGGGTTCGGGTACTGAAGCTTTCTTT; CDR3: CSAERGSGTEAFF
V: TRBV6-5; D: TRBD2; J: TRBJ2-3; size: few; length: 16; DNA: TGTGCCAGCAGTTACTCGCTAGCGGAGCTCACAGATACGCAGTATTTT; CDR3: CASSYSLAELTDTQYF
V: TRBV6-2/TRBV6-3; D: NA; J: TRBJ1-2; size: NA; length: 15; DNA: TGTGCCAGCACTGGGCAGGACCAGGCCTACTATGGCTACACCTTC; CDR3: CASTGQDQAYYGYTF
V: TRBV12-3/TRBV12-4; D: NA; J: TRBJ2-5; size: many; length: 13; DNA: TGTGCCAGCAGTTTATCGTCCAGAGGGACCCAGTACTTC; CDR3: CASSLSSRGTQYF
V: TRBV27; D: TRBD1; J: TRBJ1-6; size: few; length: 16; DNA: TGTGCCAGCAGTTCCCACGGACAGGGGGGAAATTCACCCCTCCACTTT; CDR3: CASSSHGQGGNSPLHF
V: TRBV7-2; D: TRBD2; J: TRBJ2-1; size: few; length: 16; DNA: TGTGCCAGCAGCCCCTCTAAAGAAGCGGGAGGCCATGAGCAGTTCTTC; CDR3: CASSPSKEAGGHEQFF
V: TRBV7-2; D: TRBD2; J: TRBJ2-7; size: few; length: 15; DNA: TGTGCCAGCAGCCGTCGACTAGCGGGAGAAAACGAGCAGTACTTC; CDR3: CASSRRLAGENEQYF
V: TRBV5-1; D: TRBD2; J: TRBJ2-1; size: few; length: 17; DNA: TGCGCCAGCAGCTTGGGCCTTACTAGCGGGAGTAGAGATGAGCAGTTCTTC; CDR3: CASSLGLTSGSRDEQFF
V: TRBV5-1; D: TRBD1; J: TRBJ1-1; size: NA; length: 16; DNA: TGCGCCAGCAGCAAGGGACAGGGAATAGGTGAAACTGAAGCTTTCTTT; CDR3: CASSKGQGIGETEAFF
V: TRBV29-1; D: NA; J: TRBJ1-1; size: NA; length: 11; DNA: TGCAGCGTTGTCAGGAACACTGAAGCTTTCTTT; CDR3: CSVVRNTEAFF
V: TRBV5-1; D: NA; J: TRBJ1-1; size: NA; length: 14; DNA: TGCGCCAGCAGCTCCCACGGGGTGAACACTGAAGCTTTCTTT; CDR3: CASSSHGVNTEAFF
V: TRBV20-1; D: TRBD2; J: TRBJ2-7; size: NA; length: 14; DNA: TGCAGTGCGACCGGGACTAGCGCTTCCTACGAGCAGTACTTC; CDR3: CSATGTSASYEQYF
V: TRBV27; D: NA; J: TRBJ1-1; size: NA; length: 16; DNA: TGTGCCAGCAGTTTATGGGCAGGTAGGGCGAACACTGAAGCTTTCTTT; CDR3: CASSLWAGRANTEAFF
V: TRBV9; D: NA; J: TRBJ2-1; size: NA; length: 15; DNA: TGTGCCAGCAGCGTACAAGCTGGGCAGTACAATGAGCAGTTCTTC; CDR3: CASSVQAGQYNEQFF
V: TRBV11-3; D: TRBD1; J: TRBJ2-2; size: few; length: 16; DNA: TGTGCCAGCAGCACGAGGGACAGACAGAACACCGGGGAGCTGTTTTTT; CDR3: CASSTRDRQNTGELFF
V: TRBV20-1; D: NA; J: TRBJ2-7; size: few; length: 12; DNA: TGCAGTGCTAGCGGGGGGCCTTACGAGCAGTACTTC; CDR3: CSASGGPYEQYF
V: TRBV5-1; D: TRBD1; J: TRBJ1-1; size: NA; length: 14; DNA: TGCGCCAGCAGCTTGGAGGTGACAGGGACTGAAGCTTTCTTT; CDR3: CASSLEVTGTEAFF
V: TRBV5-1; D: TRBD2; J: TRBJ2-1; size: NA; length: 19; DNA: TGCGCCAGCAGCGCCCCGGGACTAGCGGGAGGGGGATCCTACAATGAGCAGTTCTTC; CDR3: CASSAPGLAGGGSYNEQFF
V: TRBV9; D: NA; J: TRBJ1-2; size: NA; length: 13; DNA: TGTGCCAGCAGCGACCGTCCTAACTATGGCTACACCTTC; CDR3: CASSDRPNYGYTF
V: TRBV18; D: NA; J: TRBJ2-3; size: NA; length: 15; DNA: TGTGCCAGCTCACCGACCGACTTGGCAACAGGGACGCAGTATTTT; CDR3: CASSPTDLATGTQYF
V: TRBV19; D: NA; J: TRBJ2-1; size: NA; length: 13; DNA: TGTGCCAGTGGGGTCCTACTGTACAATGAGCAGTTCTTC; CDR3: CASGVLLYNEQFF
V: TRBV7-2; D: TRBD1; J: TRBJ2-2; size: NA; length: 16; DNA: TGTGCCAGCAGCTTAGCACCCCCAGGGGGCACCGGGGAGCTGTTTTTT; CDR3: CASSLAPPGGTGELFF
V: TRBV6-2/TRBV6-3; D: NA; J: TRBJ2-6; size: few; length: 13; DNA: TGTGCCAGCAGGCAGGATGGGGCCAACGTCCTGACTTTC; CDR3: CASRQDGANVLTF
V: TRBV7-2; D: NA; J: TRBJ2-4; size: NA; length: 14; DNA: TGTGCCAGCAGCTTAACCCGTTTTGCGAACATTCAGTACTTC; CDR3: CASSLTRFANIQYF
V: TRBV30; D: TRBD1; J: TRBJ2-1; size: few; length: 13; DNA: TGTGCCGGACAGGGGCAAACCTACAATGAGCAGTTCTTC; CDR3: CAGQGQTYNEQFF
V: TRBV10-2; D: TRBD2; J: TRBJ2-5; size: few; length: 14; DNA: TGCGCCAGCAGTATATCTAGCGGCCAAGAGACCCAGTACTTC; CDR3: CASSISSGQETQYF
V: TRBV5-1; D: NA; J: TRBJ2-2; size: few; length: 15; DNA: TGCGCCAGCAGCTCCGTGACTGGTAGCACCGGGGAGCTGTTTTTT; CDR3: CASSSVTGSTGELFF
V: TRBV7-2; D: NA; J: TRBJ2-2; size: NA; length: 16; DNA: TGTGCCAGCAGCTTAATAGGACAGCTGAACACCGGGGAGCTGTTTTTT; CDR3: CASSLIGQLNTGELFF
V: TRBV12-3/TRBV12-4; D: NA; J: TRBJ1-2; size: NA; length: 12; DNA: TGTGCCAGCAGTTTAGGGGCCCTGGGGTACACCTTC; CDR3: CASSLGALGYTF
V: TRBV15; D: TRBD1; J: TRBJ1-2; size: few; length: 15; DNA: TGTGCCACCAGCAGCGACAGGGTCATTTCAGCTGGCTACACCTTC; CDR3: CATSSDRVISAGYTF
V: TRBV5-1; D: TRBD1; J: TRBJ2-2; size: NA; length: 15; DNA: TGCGCCAGCAGCCCCAGACAGGGGGATCCCGGGGAGCTGTTTTTT; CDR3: CASSPRQGDPGELFF
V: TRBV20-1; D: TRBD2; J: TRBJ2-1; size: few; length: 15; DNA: TGCAGTGCTAGAGATACGCTAGCGGGAGAGATTGAGCAGTTCTTC; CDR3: CSARDTLAGEIEQFF
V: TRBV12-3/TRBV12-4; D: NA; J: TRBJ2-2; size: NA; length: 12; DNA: TGTGCCAGCACCATTTGGACCGGGGAGCTGTTTTTT; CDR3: CASTIWTGELFF
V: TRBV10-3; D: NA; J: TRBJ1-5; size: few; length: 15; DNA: TGTGCCATCAGTGCGAGGGAGTCTAGCAATCAGCCCCAGCATTTT; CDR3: CAISARESSNQPQHF
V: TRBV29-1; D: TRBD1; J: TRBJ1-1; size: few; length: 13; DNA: TGCAGGGGGGACAGGGGGCCTCGGGCTGAAGCTTTCTTT; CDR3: CRGDRGPRAEAFF
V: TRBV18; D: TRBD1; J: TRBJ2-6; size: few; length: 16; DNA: TGTGCCAGCTCACCGACAGGGTACTCTGGGGCCAACGTCCTGACTTTC; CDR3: CASSPTGYSGANVLTF
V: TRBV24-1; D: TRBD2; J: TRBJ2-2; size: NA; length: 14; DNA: TGTGCCACCGGTAGGGGAGGGGAAACCGGGGAGCTGTTTTTT; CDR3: CATGRGGETGELFF
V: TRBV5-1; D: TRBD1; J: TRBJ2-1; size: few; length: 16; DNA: TGCGCCAGCAGCTTTGGGGCAGGGGGCTCCTACAATGAGCAGTTCTTC; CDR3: CASSFGAGGSYNEQFF
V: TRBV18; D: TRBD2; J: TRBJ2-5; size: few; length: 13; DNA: TGTGCCAGCTCAATAGCGGGAGCGGAGACCCAGTACTTC; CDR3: CASSIAGAETQYF
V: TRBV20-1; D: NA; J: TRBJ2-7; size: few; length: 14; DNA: TGCAGTGCTAAAGGGTTACAGGGTGAACGCGAGCAGTACTTC; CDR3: CSAKGLQGEREQYF
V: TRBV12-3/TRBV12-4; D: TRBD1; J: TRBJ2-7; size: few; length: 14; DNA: TGTGCCAGCAGTTCCGACAGGGGAGCCTACGAGCAGTACTTC; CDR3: CASSSDRGAYEQYF
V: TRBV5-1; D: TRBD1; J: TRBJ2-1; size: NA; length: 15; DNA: TGCGCCAGCAGCGCCACAGGGGGCGGGTACAATGAGCAGTTCTTC; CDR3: CASSATGGGYNEQFF
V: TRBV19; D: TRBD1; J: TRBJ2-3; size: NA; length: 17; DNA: TGTGCCAGTAGTTCTAGGCAGGGGGATCTGCGGCCAGATACGCAGTATTTT; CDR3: CASSSRQGDLRPDTQYF
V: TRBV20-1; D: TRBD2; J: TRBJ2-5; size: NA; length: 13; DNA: TGCAGTGCCCCGGACGGGAGGGGAGAGACCCAGTACTTC; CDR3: CSAPDGRGETQYF
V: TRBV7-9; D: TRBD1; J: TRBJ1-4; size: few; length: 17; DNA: TGTGCCAGCAGCTCAGGGGACAGGGGCGCAACTAATGAAAAACTGTTTTTT; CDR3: CASSSGDRGATNEKLFF
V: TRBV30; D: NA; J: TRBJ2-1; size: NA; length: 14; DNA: TGTGCCTGGAGTGTAACCGACGGACACAATGAGCAGTTCTTC; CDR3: CAWSVTDGHNEQFF
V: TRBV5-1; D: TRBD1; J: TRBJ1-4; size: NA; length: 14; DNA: TGCGCCAGCAGCTTAGGGGACAGCGGTGAAAAACTGTTTTTT; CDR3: CASSLGDSGEKLFF
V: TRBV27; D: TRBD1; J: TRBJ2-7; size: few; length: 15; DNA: TGTGCCAGCAGTTTAGAGACAGGGTCTCGCTACGAGCAGTACTTC; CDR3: CASSLETGSRYEQYF
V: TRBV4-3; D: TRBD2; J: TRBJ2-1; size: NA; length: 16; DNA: TGCGCCAGCAGCCAAGAGGTACTAGCGGGAATTGATGAGCAGTTCTTC; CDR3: CASSQEVLAGIDEQFF
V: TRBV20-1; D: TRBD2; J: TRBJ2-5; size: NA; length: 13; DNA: TGCAGTGCTAGCGAGGGAGGGTTGGAGACCCAGTACTTC; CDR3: CSASEGGLETQYF
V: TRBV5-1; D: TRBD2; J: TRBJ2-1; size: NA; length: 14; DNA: TGCGCCAGCAGCTTAACTAGCGGGCACAATGAGCAGTTCTTC; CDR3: CASSLTSGHNEQFF
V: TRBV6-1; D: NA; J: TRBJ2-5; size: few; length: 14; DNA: TGTGCCAGCAGCGGCAGGGGAAGGGCAGAGACCCAGTACTTC; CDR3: CASSGRGRAETQYF
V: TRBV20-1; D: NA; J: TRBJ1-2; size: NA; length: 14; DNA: TGCAGTGCTAGAGATCAATCCTCGGACTATGGCTACACCTTC; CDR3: CSARDQSSDYGYTF
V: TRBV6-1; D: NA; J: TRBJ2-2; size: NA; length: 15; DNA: TGTGCCAGCCTACAGGGGACTTCGAACACCGGGGAGCTGTTTTTT; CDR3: CASLQGTSNTGELFF
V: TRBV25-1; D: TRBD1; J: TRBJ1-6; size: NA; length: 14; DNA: TGTGCCAGCAGTAAGGCAGGGGGCGTTTCACCCCTCCACTTT; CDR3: CASSKAGGVSPLHF